This T cell receptor beta chain is drawn from a study of cytomegalovirus exposure and HLA in healthy donors. Whole-study context: Findings of an earlier analysis included some 120 million unique TCR beta sequences from roughly 200 million T cells.

As for this clone: What it binds is unknown.

Study observations and caveats: Rare sequences made up most TCRs, while some public TCRs were found in many donors. The authors assumed roughly uniform sequencing depth across donors for presence/absence analyses. The authors later found HLA-associated TCR beta chains more clonally expanded than equally common others.

Trimming shortened V by 7 bases and J by 1 base, and 13 bases separated the two germline ends. Germline V gene data show CDR1 as SQVTM and CDR2 as ANQGSEA. This CDR3 spans 13 amino acids. A multiplex PCR was run with 60 Vbeta primers and 13 Jbeta primers. The protocol was immunoSEQ multiplex PCR, while the TCRdb copy is restricted to in-frame clones and leaves out a portion. This table has 100,000 to 150,000 clones, 70% to 90% appearing once. This chain links TRBV29-1 with TRBJ2-5; D may be TRBD2 (6 bases). Specimen: PBMCs. This clonotype originated in a boy aged 5-17 years in good health and CMV-seronegative. CDR3 sequence (DNA): TGCAGCGGAGTTGAGGGAGGCCAAGAGACCCAGTACTTC. Encoded protein: CSGVEGGQETQYF.